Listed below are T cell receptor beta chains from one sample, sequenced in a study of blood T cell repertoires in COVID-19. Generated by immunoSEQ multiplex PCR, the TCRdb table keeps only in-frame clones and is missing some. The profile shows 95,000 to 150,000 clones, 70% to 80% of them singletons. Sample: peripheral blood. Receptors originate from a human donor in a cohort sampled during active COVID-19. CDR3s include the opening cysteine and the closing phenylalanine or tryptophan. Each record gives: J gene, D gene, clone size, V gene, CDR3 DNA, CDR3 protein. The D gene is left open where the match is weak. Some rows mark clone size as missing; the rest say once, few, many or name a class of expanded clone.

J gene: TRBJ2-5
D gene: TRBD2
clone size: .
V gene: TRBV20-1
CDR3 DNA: TGCAGTGCTAGTAGCGGGCGGGAAAAACAAGAGACCCAGTACTTC
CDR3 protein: CSASSGREKQETQYF

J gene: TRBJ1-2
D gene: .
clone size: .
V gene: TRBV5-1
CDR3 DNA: TGCGCCAGCAGCTTAAGCAACTATGGCTACACCTTC
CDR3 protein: CASSLSNYGYTF

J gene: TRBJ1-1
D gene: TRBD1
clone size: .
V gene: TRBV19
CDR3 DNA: TGTGCCAGTAGTATCCCTCGGACAGGGGTGAACACTGAAGCTTTCTTT
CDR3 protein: CASSIPRTGVNTEAFF

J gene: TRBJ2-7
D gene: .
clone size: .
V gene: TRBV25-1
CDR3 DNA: TGTGCCAGCAGTGAGGCTTCCTACGAGCAGTACTTC
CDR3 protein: CASSEASYEQYF

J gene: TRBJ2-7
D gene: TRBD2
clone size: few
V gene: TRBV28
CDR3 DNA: TGTGCCAGCAGCCAATTTCGGGGGGGCGAGCAGTACTTC
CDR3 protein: CASSQFRGGEQYF

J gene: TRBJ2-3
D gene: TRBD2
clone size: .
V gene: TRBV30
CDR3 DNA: TGTGCCTGGAACCGCGGGAGGGCGTCAGATACGCAGTATTTT
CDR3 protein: CAWNRGRASDTQYF

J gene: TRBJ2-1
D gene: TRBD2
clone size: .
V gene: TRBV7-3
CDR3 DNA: TGTGCCAGCAGCTCCCGGTCGACTAGCGGGGGGGCGCTGCTGAATGAGCAGTTCTTC
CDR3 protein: CASSSRSTSGGALLNEQFF

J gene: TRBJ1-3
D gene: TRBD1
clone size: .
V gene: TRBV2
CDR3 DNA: TGTGCCAGCAGCATCAAAACACAGGGGGCTGGAAACACCATATATTTT
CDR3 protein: CASSIKTQGAGNTIYF

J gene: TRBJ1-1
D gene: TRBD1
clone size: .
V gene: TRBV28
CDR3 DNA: TGTGCCAGCAGAAAACAGGGGTTGAACACTGAAGCTTTCTTT
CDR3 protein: CASRKQGLNTEAFF

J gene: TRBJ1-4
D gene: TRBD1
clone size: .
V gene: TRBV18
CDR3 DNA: TGTGCCAGCTCAATAACCCAGGGGGCGAACGAAAAACTGTTTTTT
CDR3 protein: CASSITQGANEKLFF

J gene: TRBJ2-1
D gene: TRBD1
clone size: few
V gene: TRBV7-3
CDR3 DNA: TGTGCCAGCAGCGCCCGAGAGGGGGCTGAGCAGTTCTTC
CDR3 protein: CASSAREGAEQFF

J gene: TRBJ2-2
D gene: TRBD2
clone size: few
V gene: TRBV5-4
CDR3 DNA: TGTGCCAGCAGCTTGGATCGCTCGCGGGGGACTAACACCGGGGAGCTGTTTTTT
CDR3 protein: CASSLDRSRGTNTGELFF

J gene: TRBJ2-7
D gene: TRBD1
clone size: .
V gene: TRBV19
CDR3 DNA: TGTGCCAGTAGTCCCCAAGGGGACAGGGGGACCTACGAGCAGTACTTC
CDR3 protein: CASSPQGDRGTYEQYF

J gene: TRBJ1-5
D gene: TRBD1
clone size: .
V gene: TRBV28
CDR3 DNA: TGTGCCAGCAGTGAGTCCGGGACAGCTTTTCAGCCCCAGCATTTT
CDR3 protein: CASSESGTAFQPQHF

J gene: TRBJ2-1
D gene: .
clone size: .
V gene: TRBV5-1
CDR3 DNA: TGCGCCAGCAGCCCCACTAGCTCCTACAATGAGCAGTTCTTC
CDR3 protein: CASSPTSSYNEQFF

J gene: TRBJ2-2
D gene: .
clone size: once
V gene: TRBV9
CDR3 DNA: TGTGCCAGCAGCGCGGACTCCTACACCGGGGAGCTGTTTTTT
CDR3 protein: CASSADSYTGELFF

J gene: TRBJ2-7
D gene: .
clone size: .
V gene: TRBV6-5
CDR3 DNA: TGTGCCAGCACCGCCGTGGGCCCGTTCTCCTACGAGCAGTACTTC
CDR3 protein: CASTAVGPFSYEQYF

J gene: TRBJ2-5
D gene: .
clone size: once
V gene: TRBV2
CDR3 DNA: TGTGCCAGCAGTGTCATTAGCGGAGAGACCCAGTACTTC
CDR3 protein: CASSVISGETQYF

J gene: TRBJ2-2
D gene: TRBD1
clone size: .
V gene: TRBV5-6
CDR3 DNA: TGTGCCAGCAGCTGGACCTCAGGGGGCCCGTCCACCGGGGAGCTGTTTTTT
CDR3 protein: CASSWTSGGPSTGELFF

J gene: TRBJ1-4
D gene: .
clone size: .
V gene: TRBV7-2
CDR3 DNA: TGTGCCAGCAGCTTAGCGGGGGAGGGTGAAAAACTGTTTTTT
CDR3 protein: CASSLAGEGEKLFF

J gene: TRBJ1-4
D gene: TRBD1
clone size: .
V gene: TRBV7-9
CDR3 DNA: TGTGCCAGCAGCTTAGCTGGGACAGGGGCTAGTGGGACGGGTGAAAAACTGTTTTTT
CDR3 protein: CASSLAGTGASGTGEKLFF

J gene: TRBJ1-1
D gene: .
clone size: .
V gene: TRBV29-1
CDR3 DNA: TGCAGCGTCGGGGGGGTAAGAAACACTGAAGCTTTCTTT
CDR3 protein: CSVGGVRNTEAFF